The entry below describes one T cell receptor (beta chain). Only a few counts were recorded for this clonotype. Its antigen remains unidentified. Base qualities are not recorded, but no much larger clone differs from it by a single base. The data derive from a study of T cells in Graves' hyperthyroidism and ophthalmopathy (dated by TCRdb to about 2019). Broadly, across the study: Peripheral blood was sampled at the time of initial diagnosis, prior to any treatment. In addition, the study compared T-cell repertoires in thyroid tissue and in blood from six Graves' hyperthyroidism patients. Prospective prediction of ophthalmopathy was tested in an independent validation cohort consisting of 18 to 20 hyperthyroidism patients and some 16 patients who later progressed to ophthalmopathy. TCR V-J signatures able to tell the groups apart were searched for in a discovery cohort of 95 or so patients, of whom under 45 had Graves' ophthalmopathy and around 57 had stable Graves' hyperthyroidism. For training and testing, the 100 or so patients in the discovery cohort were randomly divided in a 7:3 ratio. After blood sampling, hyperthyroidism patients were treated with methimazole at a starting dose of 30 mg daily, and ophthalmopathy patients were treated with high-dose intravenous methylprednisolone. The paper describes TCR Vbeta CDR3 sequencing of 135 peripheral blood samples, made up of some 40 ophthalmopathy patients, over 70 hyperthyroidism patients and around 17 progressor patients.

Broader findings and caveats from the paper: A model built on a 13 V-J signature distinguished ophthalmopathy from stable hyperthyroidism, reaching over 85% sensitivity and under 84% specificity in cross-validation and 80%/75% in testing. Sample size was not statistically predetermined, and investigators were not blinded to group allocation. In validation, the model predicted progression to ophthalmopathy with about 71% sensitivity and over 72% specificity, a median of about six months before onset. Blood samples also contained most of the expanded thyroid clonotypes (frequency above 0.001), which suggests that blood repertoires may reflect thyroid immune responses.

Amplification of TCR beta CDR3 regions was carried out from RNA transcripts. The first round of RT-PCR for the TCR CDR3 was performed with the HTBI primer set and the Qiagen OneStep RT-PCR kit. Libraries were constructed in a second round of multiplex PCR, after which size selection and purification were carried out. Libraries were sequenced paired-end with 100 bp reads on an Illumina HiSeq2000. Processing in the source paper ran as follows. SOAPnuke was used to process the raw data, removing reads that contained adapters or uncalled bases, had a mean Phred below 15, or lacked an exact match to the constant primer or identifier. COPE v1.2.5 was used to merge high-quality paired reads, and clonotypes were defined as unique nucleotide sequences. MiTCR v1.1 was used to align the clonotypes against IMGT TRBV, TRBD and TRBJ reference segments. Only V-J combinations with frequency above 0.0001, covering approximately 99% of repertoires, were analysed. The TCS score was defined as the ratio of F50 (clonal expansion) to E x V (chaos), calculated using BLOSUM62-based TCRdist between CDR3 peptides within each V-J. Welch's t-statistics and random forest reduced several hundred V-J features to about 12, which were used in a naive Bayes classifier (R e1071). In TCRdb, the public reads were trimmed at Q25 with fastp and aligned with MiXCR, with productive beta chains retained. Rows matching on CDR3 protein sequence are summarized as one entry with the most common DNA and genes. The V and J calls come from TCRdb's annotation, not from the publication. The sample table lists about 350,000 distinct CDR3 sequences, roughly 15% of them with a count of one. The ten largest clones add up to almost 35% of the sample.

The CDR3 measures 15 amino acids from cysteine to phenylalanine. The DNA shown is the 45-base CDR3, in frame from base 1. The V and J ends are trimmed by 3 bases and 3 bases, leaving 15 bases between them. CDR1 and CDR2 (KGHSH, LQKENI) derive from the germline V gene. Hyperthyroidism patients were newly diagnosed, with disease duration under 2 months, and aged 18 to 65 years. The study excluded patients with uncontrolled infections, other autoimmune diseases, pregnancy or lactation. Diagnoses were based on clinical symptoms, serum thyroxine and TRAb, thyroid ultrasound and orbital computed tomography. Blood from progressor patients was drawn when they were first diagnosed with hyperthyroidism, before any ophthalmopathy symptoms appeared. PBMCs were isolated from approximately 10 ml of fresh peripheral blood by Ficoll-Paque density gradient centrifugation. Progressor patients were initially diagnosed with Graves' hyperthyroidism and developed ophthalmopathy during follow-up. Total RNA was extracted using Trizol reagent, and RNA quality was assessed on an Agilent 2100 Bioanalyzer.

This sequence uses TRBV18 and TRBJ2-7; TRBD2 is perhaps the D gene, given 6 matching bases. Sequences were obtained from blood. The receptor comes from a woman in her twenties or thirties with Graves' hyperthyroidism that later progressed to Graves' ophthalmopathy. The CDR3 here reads CASSPSEGAFYEQYF. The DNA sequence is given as TGTGCCAGCTCACCTTCGGAGGGAGCCTTCTACGAGCAGTACTTC.